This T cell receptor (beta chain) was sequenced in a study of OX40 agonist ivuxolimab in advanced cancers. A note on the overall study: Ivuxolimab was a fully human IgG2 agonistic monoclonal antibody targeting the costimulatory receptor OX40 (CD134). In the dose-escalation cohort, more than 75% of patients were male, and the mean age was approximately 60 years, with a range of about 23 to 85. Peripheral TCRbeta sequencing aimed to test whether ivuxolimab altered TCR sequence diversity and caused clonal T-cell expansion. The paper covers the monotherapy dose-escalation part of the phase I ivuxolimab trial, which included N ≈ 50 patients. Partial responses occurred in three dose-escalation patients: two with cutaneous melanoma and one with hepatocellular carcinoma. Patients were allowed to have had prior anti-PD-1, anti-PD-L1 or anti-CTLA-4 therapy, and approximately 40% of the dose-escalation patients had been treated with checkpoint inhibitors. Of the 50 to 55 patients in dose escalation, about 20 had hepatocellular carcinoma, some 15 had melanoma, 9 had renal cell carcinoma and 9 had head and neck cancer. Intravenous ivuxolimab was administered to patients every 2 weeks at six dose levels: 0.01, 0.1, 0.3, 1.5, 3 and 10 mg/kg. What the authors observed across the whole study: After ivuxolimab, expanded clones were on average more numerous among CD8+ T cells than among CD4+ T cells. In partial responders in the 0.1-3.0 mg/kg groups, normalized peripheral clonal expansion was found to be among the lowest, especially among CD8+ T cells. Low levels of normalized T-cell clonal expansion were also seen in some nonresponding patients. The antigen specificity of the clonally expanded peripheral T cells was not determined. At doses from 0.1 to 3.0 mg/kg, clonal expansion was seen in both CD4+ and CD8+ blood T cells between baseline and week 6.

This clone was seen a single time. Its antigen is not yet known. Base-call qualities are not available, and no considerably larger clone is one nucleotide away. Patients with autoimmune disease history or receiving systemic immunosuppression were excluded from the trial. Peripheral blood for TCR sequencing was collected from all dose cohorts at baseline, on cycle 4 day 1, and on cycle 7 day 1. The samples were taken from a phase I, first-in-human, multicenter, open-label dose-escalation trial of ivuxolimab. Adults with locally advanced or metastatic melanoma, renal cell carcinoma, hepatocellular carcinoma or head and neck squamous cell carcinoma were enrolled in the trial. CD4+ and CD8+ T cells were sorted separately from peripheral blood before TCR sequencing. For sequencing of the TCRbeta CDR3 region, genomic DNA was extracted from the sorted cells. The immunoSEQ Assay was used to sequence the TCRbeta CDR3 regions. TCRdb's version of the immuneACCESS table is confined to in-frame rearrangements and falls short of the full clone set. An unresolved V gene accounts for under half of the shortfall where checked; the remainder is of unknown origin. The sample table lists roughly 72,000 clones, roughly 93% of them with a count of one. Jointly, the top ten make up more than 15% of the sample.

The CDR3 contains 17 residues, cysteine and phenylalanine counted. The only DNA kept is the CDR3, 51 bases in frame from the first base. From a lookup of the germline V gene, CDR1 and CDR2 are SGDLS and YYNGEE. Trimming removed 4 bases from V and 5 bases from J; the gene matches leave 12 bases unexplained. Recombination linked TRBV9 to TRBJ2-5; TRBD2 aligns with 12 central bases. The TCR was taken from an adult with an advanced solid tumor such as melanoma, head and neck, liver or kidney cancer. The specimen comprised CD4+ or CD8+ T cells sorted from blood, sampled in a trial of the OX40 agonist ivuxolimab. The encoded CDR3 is CASSSGLAGYDLETQYF. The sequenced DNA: TGTGCCAGCAGCTCAGGACTAGCGGGATACGACCTGGAGACCCAGTACTTC.